This entry concerns a single T cell receptor (beta chain). Its antigen is unidentified. The germline gives CDR1 SGHRS, CDR2 YFSETQ. The CDR3 length is 12 residues. Trimming removed 5 bases at V and 7 bases at J, with 13 bases between. The data derive from a study of beta chain features in type 1 diabetes. Study findings and constraints: The study found moderately but significantly shorter TCRB CDR3s in all four CD4+ subsets of Type 1 diabetes patients. Diminished insertions and augmented deletions at VDJ junctions characterized type 1 diabetes patients.

Expressed TCRB transcripts got sequenced, as all isolated RNA was reverse transcribed. Samples of naive, central memory and regulatory T cells yielded a mean of about 3.8 million reads. Using immunoSEQ multiplex PCR, the repertoire was profiled, and TCRdb retains in-frame clones only, with some absent. The sample yields a few hundred thousand clones, 13% seen once. The rearrangement joins TRBV5-1 to TRBJ2-7; D is possibly TRBD1 (7 bases). Material for sequencing was naive CD4+ T cells from blood. This TCR came from a woman aged 18-29 years with type 1 diabetes. Here the CDR3 reads CASREGAREQYF. CDR3 sequence (DNA): TGCGCCAGCAGGGAGGGGGCACGGGAGCAGTACTTC.